Listed here are 28 T cell receptor beta chains from one sample, sequenced in a study of T cell responses to AZD1222 COVID-19 vaccine. Measured with immunoSEQ multiplex PCR; TCRdb has only the in-frame clones, and not every one. The table lists 80,000 or so clones, more than 80% of them singletons. This specimen was peripheral blood, taken on day 0 of AZD1222 vaccination. These receptor sequences come from an adult in good health.

The gene calls are TRBV5-5 and TRBJ2-7; D is perhaps TRBD1 (5 bases). Germline CDR1 SGHKS, CDR2 YYEKEE (reference sequence). V shed 5 bases and J shed 4 bases, with 22 bases lying between them. This CDR3 spans 16 amino acids. In DNA, the CDR3 is TGTGCCAGCAGTTTTACCCCACAGGTTACTCTGTACGAGCAGTACTTC. Its protein is CASSFTPQVTLYEQYF.

The rearrangement uses TRBV27 and TRBJ1-1; D is ambiguous. CDR1 and CDR2 (germline): MNHEY, SMNVEV (reference sequence). The CDR3 totals 13 residues. Deletions cut 0 bases from V and 5 bases from J, with 7 bases between. The CDR3 DNA is TGTGCCAGCAGTTTATCGATAGAGACTGAAGCTTTCTTT. Protein product: CASSLSIETEAFF.

The CDR3 DNA reads as TGTGCCAGCAGTGCAGGGGTGGGCTACACCTTC. Its translation is CASSAGVGYTF. The chain joins TRBV27 to TRBJ1-2; possible D gene TRBD1, 6 bases. Germline V CDR1 and CDR2: MNHEY, SMNVEV (reference sequence). The V gene lost 5 bases and the J gene lost 8 bases, with 9 bases spanning the gap. This CDR3 region has 11 residues.

A single count supports this clone. The rearrangement joins TRBV6-5 to TRBJ1-1, with TRBD1 matching over 8 bases. Trimming took 8 bases from V and 2 from J; bases not matched to a gene: 7. Germline V gene sequence: CDR1 MNHEY, CDR2 SVGAGI. The CDR3 loop spans 14 amino acids. Here the CDR3 DNA reads TGTGCCAGCTCCCTAGGACAGGGCAACACTGAAGCTTTCTTT. Amino acid sequence: CASSLGQGNTEAFF.

The rearrangement joins TRBV15 to TRBJ1-2; TRBD1 might be the D (5 bases). The CDR3 consists of 15 residues. CDR1 is LNHNV and CDR2 is YYDKDF in the germline V gene (reference sequence). V was cut by 2 bases and J by 4 bases, with 14 bases left in between. This CDR3 reads CATSRSQTALYGYTF. As DNA, the CDR3 is TGTGCCACCAGCAGATCACAGACAGCGCTCTATGGCTACACCTTC. The whole variable domain, remainder taken from reference TRBV15 and TRBJ1-2, is DAMVIQNPRYQVTQFGKPVTLSCSQTLNHNVMYWYQQKSSQAPKLLFHYYDKDFNNEADTPDNFQSRRPNTSFCFLDIRSPGLGDTAMYLCATSRSQTALYGYTFGSGTRLTVV.

V gene TRBV7-2 combines with J gene TRBJ1-2; D not certain. The CDR3 spans 15 residues. V lost 3 bases, J lost 2 bases, and 13 bases lay in between. Per germline, CDR1 SGHTA and CDR2 FQGNSA. This chain's CDR3 is CASSFRPLSNYGYTF. In nucleotides, the CDR3 is TGTGCCAGCAGCTTCCGGCCCCTAAGCAACTATGGCTACACCTTC.

This rearrangement joins TRBV28 to TRBJ2-7, with TRBD1 identical over 9 bases. The CDR3 has 15 residues. The germline gives CDR1 MDHEN, CDR2 SYDVKM. J gave up 8 bases and V 2 bases, and 10 bases lay outside the gene matches. The CDR3 coding sequence is TGTGCCAGCAGTTTACACAGGGGGCCCGTTATAAAGCAGTACTTC. This sequence encodes CASSLHRGPVIKQYF.

The chain is built from TRBV5-1 and TRBJ2-2, with D tentatively TRBD1 (5 bases). The CDR3 is 17 residues long. Germline loops: CDR1 SGHRS, CDR2 YFSETQ. V shed 4 bases and J shed 0 bases, with 16 bases lying between them. This CDR3 reads CASSARTYVANTGELFF. DNA for the CDR3: TGCGCCAGCAGCGCCCGGACATACGTAGCGAACACCGGGGAGCTGTTTTTT.

This chain connects TRBV11-2 to TRBJ1-2; D is undetermined. The germline CDR1 and CDR2 sequences are SGHAT and FQNNGV. The V end was cut by 1 base, the J end by 5 bases, with 11 bases between. The CDR3 sequence is 14 residues long. For the CDR3, the DNA is TGTGCCAGCAGCTTAGTGGGCCCTAGGTATGGCTACACCTTC. It specifies CASSLVGPRYGYTF.

The chain uses TRBV7-9 and TRBJ1-1, with D unclear. Germline lookup yields CDR1 SEHNR and CDR2 FQNEAQ (reference sequence). The CDR3 length is 13 residues. V was trimmed by 6 bases and J by 1 base, leaving 9 bases between them. The CDR3 here is CASREGGNTEAFF. CDR3 DNA sequence: TGTGCCAGCAGGGAGGGAGGGAACACTGAAGCTTTCTTT. Full variable domain (remainder filled in from reference TRBV7-9 and TRBJ1-1): DTGVSQNPRHKITKRGQNVTFRCDPISEHNRLYWYRQTLGQGPEFLTYFQNEAQLEKSRLLSDRFSAERPKGSFSTLEIQRTEQGDSAMYLCASREGGNTEAFFGQGTRLTVV.

The genes are TRBV29-1 and TRBJ2-1, with 7 positions matching TRBD2. This CDR3 is built from 12 residues. V shed 6 bases and J 10 bases; nucleotides not matched to a gene: 9. The germline V gene has CDR1 SQVTM and CDR2 ANQGSEA. The CDR3 is CSVPRLAGEQFF. The CDR3 DNA reads TGCAGCGTCCCCAGACTAGCTGGAGAGCAGTTCTTC.

This sequence joins TRBV7-9 and TRBJ1-1; D might be TRBD1 (5 bases). V was clipped by 1 base and J by 4 bases, with 7 bases between them. CDR3 size: 13 residues. In germline, CDR1 is SEHNR, CDR2 FQNEAQ (reference sequence). This chain's CDR3 is CASSLEGSTEAFF. Written as DNA, the CDR3 is TGTGCCAGCAGCTTAGAGGGGAGCACTGAAGCTTTCTTT.

This rearrangement joins TRBV4-1 to TRBJ1-5, with a possible D match to TRBD1 (6 bases). The length of the CDR3 is 19 residues. Trimming removed 1 base from V and 1 base from J, with 20 bases in between. Germline V gene sequence: CDR1 MGHRA, CDR2 YSYEKL. The chain's CDR3 is CASSQGVARGLMSNQPQHF. The CDR3 DNA follows: TGCGCCAGCAGCCAAGGAGTCGCCAGGGGACTTATGAGCAATCAGCCCCAGCATTTT.

This rearrangement joins TRBV7-9 to TRBJ1-2; D gene ambiguous. Trimming stripped 5 bases from V and 0 bases from J, with 7 bases between. Germline V gene data show CDR1 as SEHNR and CDR2 as FQNEAQ (reference sequence). The CDR3 has 13 amino acids. The CDR3 DNA reads TGTGCCAGCAGCCCAACAGCTAACTATGGCTACACCTTC. This translates into CASSPTANYGYTF.

The chain uses TRBV27 and TRBJ2-2; a weak D match, TRBD2 (5 bases). This CDR3 is built from 13 residues. V dropped 3 bases and J dropped 5 bases, with 7 bases sitting between them. CDR1 is MNHEY, CDR2 SMNVEV, per germline (reference sequence). As DNA, the CDR3 is TGTGCCAGCAGTTTCGGGGATACCGGGGAGCTGTTTTTT. It yields the protein CASSFGDTGELFF.

The chain recombines TRBV19 with TRBJ1-3; D gene uncertain. V was cut by 3 bases and J by 2 bases, with 17 bases left in between. Germline loops: CDR1 LNHDA, CDR2 SQIVND (reference sequence). This CDR3 has 17 amino acids. The CDR3 nucleotides read TGTGCCAGTAGTATCCAGGCAGTTCTCCTCCCTGGAAACACCATATATTTT. This translates into CASSIQAVLLPGNTIYF.

The V and J genes are TRBV5-1 and TRBJ2-3; possibly TRBD1 for D (6 bases). Germline loops: CDR1 SGHRS, CDR2 YFSETQ. There are 16 residues in the CDR3. Trimming pared 2 bases from V and 2 bases from J, leaving 15 bases between. The CDR3 DNA reads as TGCGCCAGCAGCTTACAGGGTGCGACGGACACAGATACGCAGTATTTT. Translating it yields CASSLQGATDTDTQYF.

This clone was recorded a few times. The sample carries other DNA sequences with the same CDR3. CDR3 in DNA: TGTGCCACCAGCAGAGGTCCCAGCTCCTACAATGAGCAGTTCTTC. It is translated as CATSRGPSSYNEQFF. The rearrangement uses TRBV15 and TRBJ2-1; no clear D gene. The CDR3 contains 15 residues. CDR1 and CDR2 (germline): LNHNV, YYDKDF (reference sequence). V lost 1 base to trimming and J lost 0 bases, with 7 bases between them.

The chain couples TRBV19 to TRBJ1-2; D is perhaps TRBD1 (6 bases). The CDR3 runs to 10 residues. With 8 bases removed from V and 9 bases from J, the gap between germline ends came to 10 bases. CDR1 LNHDA and CDR2 SQIVND come from the germline V gene (reference sequence). The CDR3 DNA is TGTGCCAGTGGCGGGGGCAGCTACACCTTC. Protein: CASGGGSYTF.

The chain joins TRBV4-3 to TRBJ2-7, with TRBD2 matching 14 bases. The CDR3 sequence is 18 residues long. Germline CDR1 reads LGHNA; CDR2 reads YSLEER. V was pared by 0 bases and J by 7 bases, with 11 bases of the junction left unmatched. CDR3 loop: CASSQDPRTSGGPEEQYF. The CDR3 coding sequence is TGCGCCAGCAGCCAAGATCCCCGGACTAGCGGGGGGCCGGAAGAGCAGTACTTC.

The chain has TRBV7-9 and TRBJ2-7; 7 nucleotides match TRBD1. The CDR3 totals 14 residues. Germline-derived CDR1 and CDR2 are SEHNR and FQNEAQ (reference sequence). With 2 bases clipped from V and 3 bases from J, the junction kept 4 bases outside the gene matches. Here the CDR3 reads CASSLTGQVYEQYF. The DNA for the CDR3 is TGTGCCAGCAGCTTAACCGGACAGGTCTACGAGCAGTACTTC.

The CDR3 nucleotides are TGTGCCAGCAGCCCATCGGCGTTCACAGGGAAGGTGGATGGCTACACCTTC. Its protein is CASSPSAFTGKVDGYTF. The V call is TRBV4-2, the J call TRBJ1-2; possibly TRBD1 for D (6 bases). Germline V lookup: CDR1 LGHNA, CDR2 YNFKEQ. The length of the CDR3 is 17 residues. Trimming removed 4 bases from V and 6 bases from J, with 24 bases in between.

The sample holds one count of this clone. V gene TRBV15 combines with J gene TRBJ2-5; the match to TRBD2 covers 7 bases. Germline loops: CDR1 LNHNV, CDR2 YYDKDF (reference sequence). Trimming removed 8 bases from V and 1 base from J; junction bases left unmatched: 10. The CDR3 consists of 15 residues. The CDR3 sequence: CATGSGAGIQETQYF. In DNA form, the CDR3 reads TGTGCCACCGGGTCCGGAGCGGGGATCCAAGAGACCCAGTACTTC.

The chain is built from TRBV12-3 or TRBV12-4 and TRBJ1-2, with D possibly matching TRBD1 (6 bases). The CDR3 loop spans 13 amino acids. Trimming took 11 bases from V and 4 from J, leaving 17 bases between them. CDR3 loop: CAVQGIGRYGYTF. The CDR3 DNA sequence: TGTGCCGTACAGGGTATCGGCCGCTATGGCTACACCTTC.

CDR3 bases: TGTGCCAGCAGCCGGGGGGAATACGAGCAGTACTTC. This translates into CASSRGEYEQYF. The gene calls are TRBV5-5 and TRBJ2-7, with 7 bases aligning to TRBD2. The CDR3 totals 12 residues. V shed 4 bases and J 4 bases; nucleotides not matched to a gene: 2. Germline loops: CDR1 SGHKS, CDR2 YYEKEE (reference sequence).

The gene calls are TRBV4-1 and TRBJ1-2; 9 bases map to TRBD1. V lost 6 bases, J lost 8 bases, and 7 bases stayed unmatched. The CDR3 spans 13 residues. The V gene's germline CDR1 is MGHRA and CDR2 YSYEKL. The CDR3 loop is CASRQQGALGYTF. The CDR3 nucleotides are TGCGCCAGCAGACAACAGGGGGCATTGGGCTACACCTTC.

This rearrangement joins TRBV11-3 to TRBJ1-4; D not resolved. The CDR3 runs 15 residues. The germline V gene has CDR1 SGHNT and CDR2 YENEEA. Between the trimmed V and J ends, which lost 5 bases and 7 bases, there was a span of 17 bases. CDR3 sequence reads: CASSPASSRTEKLFF. In DNA, the CDR3 is TGTGCCAGCAGCCCCGCGAGCTCACGGACTGAAAAACTGTTTTTT.

About this clone: A read error may produce the germline difference seen at one junction end. The chain combines TRBV6-1 with TRBJ1-2, with D possibly TRBD1 on 6 matching bases. CDR1 is MNHNS, CDR2 SASEGT, per germline. The CDR3 length is 11 residues. The CDR3 DNA sequence: TGTGCCAGCAGTGAAGCGCTTCGGGGGCTGTTC. Its translation is CASSEALRGLF.